This T cell receptor beta chain was sequenced for a study of neurological immune-mediated disorders. V lost 5 bases and J lost 0; bases outside the gene matches: 13. The V gene's germline CDR1 is SGHTA and CDR2 FQGTGA. The CDR3 has 19 amino acids. Study conclusions and caveats: The study found the most TCR clonal expansion in HTLV-1-associated myelopathy and the least in multiple sclerosis, below healthy controls.

Synthesis of cDNA used 5'RACE (with 10-nucleotide random UMIs). From 15-18 subjects, each sequencing run yielded over 170 million TCR-beta sequences. TCRdb redid the calling of the 5' RACE reads with MiXCR, one entry per CDR3 protein. The sample contains more than 70,000 distinct CDR3 sequences, roughly a tenth of which appear only once. Time point: longitudinal time-point 1 (baseline). From 2 million PBMCs stored at -80 C, the unsorted libraries were generated. Remarks on this clonotype: Its antigen is unknown.

The sequenced sample consisted of PBMCs. This sequence originates from a man aged 30-40 years in good health. V gene TRBV7-3 combines with J gene TRBJ2-2; 9 nucleotides agree with TRBD2. DNA of the CDR3: TGTGCCAGCAGCCGCACCCGCCCTAGCGGGACTTCGAACACCGGGGAGCTGTTTTTT. Translation gives CASSRTRPSGTSNTGELFF.